This T cell receptor beta chain came from a study of blood T cell repertoires in COVID-19. Germline lookup yields CDR1 LGHNT and CDR2 FRNRAP. V was pared by 1 base and J by 8 bases, with 11 bases between. The CDR3 extends over 13 amino acids. The data were produced by immunoSEQ multiplex PCR, yet TCRdb's version contains in-frame clones alone and is incomplete. In the table there are around 62,000 clones, about four fifths of which are singletons. This chain links TRBV12-5 with TRBJ1-2, with D maybe TRBD1 (5 bases). Sequenced sample: peripheral blood. The source of this sequence is a man aged 50 to 59 with active COVID-19. The CDR3 coding sequence is TGTGCTAGTGGTTTGGCCAGGGCGGACGGCTACACCTTC. Its protein product is CASGLARADGYTF. Filled out from reference TRBV12-5 and TRBJ1-2, the complete variable domain reads DARVTQTPRHKVTEMGQEVTMRCQPILGHNTVFWYRQTMMQGLELLAYFRNRAPLDDSGMPKDRFSAEMPDATLATLKIQPSEPRDSAVYFCASGLARADGYTFGSGTRLTVV.